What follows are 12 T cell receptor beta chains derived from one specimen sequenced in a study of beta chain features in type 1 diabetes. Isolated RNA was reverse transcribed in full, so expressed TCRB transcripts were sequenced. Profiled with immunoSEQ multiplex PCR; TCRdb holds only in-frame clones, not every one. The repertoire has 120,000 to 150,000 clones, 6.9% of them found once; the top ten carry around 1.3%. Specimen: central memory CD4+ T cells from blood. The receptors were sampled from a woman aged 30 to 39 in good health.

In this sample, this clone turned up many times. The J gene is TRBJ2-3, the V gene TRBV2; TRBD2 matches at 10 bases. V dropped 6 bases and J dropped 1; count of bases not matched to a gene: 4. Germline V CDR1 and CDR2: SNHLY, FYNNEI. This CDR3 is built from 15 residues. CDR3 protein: CASRGGTSGTDTQYF. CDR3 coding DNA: TGTGCCAGCAGAGGGGGGACTAGCGGCACAGATACGCAGTATTTT.

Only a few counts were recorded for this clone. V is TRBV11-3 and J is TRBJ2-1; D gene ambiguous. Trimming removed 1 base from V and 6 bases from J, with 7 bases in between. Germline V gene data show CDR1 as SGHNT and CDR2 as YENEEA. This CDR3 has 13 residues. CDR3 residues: CASSLALLNEQFF. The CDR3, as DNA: TGTGCCAGCAGCTTAGCCCTTCTCAATGAGCAGTTCTTC.

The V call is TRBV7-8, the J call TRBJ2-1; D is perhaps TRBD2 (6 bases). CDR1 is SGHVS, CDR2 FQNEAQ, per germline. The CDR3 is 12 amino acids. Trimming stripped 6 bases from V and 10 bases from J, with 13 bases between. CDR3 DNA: TGTGCCAGCAGTCCCACTGGGGGGGAGCAGTTCTTC. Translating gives CASSPTGGEQFF.

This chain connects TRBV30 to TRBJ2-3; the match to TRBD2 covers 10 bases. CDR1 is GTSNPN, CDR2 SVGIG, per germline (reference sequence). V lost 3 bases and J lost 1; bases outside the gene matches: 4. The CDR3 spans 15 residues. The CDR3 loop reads CAWRASGRGTDTQYF. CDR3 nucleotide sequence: TGTGCCTGGAGGGCTAGCGGGAGAGGCACAGATACGCAGTATTTT.

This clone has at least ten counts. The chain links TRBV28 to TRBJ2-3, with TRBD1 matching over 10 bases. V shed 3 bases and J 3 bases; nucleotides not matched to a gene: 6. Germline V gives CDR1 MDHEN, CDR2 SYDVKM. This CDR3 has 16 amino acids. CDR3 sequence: CASSLKTGGPTDTQYF. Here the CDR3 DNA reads TGTGCCAGCAGTTTGAAGACAGGGGGCCCGACAGATACGCAGTATTTT.

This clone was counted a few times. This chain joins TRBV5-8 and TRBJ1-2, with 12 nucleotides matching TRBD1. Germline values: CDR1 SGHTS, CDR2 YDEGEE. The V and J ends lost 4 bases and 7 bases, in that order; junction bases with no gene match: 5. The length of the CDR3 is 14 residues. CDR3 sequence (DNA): TGTGCCAGCAGCGGGGACAGGGGGCGGCTTGGCTACACCTTC. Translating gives CASSGDRGRLGYTF.

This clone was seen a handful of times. CDR3 loop: CASSSGTSGISDTQYF. CDR3 nucleotide sequence: TGTGCCAGCAGTTCGGGGACTAGCGGGATCTCAGATACGCAGTATTTT. The V and J genes are TRBV27 and TRBJ2-3; 13 bases are a match to TRBD2. Germline V gene lookup returns CDR1 MNHEY and CDR2 SMNVEV (reference sequence). The CDR3 totals 16 residues. Germline trimming cut 4 bases from V and 4 bases from J; bases unmatched to any gene: 5.

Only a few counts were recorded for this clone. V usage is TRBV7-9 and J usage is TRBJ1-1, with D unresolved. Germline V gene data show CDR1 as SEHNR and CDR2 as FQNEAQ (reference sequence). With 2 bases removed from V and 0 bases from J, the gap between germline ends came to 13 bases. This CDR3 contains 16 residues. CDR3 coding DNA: TGTGCCAGCAGCTTATCAGGTATCCAGATGAACACTGAAGCTTTCTTT. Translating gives CASSLSGIQMNTEAFF.

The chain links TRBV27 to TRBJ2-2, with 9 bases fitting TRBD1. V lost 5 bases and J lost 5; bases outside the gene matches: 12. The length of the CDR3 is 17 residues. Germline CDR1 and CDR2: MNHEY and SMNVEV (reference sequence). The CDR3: CASSPRQGGLKTGELFF. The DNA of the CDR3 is TGTGCCAGCAGTCCACGACAGGGGGGCCTCAAAACCGGGGAGCTGTTTTTT.

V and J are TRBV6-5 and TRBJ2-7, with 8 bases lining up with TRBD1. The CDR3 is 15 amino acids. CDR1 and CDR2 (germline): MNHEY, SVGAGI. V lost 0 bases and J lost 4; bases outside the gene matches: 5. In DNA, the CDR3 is TGTGCCAGCAGTTACTCGGACAGGGCGGGTTACGAGCAGTACTTC. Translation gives CASSYSDRAGYEQYF.

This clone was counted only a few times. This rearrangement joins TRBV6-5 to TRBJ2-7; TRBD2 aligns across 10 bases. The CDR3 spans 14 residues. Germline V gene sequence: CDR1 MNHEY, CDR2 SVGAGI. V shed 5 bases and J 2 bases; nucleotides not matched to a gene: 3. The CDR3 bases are TGTGCCAGCAGTCAGACTAGCGGGCCCTACGAGCAGTACTTC. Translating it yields CASSQTSGPYEQYF.

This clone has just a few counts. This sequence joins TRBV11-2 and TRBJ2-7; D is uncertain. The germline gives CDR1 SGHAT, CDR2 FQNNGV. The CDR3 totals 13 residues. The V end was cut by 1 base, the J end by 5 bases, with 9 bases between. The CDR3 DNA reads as TGTGCCAGCAGCTTAGGATTGCGCCACGAGCAGTACTTC. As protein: CASSLGLRHEQYF.